These 20 T cell receptor beta chains originate from one sample sequenced in a study of shared clonotypes between healthy human individuals. TCRdb keeps only in-frame clones here, not all; method: immunoSEQ multiplex PCR. The table has about 2.3 million clones, about 90% seen once. What was sequenced was naive CD4+ T cells from PBMCs. The subset: CD45RA+ positively selected. Receptors originate from a man between 18 and 35 years old in good health. Some clones in this sample may be carry-over from other donors' samples.

This chain joins TRBV29-1 and TRBJ2-1; D remains ambiguous. This CDR3 is 14 amino acids long. Deletions cut 3 bases from V and 0 bases from J, with 9 bases between. The V gene's germline CDR1 is SQVTM and CDR2 ANQGSEA. CDR3 in amino acids: CSVDRPSSYNEQFF. CDR3 nucleotide sequence: TGCAGCGTTGACAGGCCCAGCTCCTACAATGAGCAGTTCTTC.

The rearrangement uses TRBV4-2 and TRBJ2-2; 7 bases agree with TRBD2. V shed 1 base, J shed 5 bases, and the junction held 4 bases outside the gene matches. This CDR3 region has 15 residues. The germline CDR1 and CDR2 sequences are LGHNA and YNFKEQ. The CDR3 sequence is CASSQGGSGTGELFF. The CDR3 DNA follows: TGTGCCAGCAGCCAAGGCGGGAGTGGAACCGGGGAGCTGTTTTTT.

With respect to this clone: Within the sample, other DNA sequences also encode this same CDR3. J is TRBJ1-2 and V is TRBV6-5; no definite D call. V was shortened by 4 bases and J by 4 bases, with 7 bases between the two germline ends. This CDR3 is 12 amino acids long. The germline V gene encodes CDR1 MNHEY and CDR2 SVGAGI. CDR3 sequence reads: CASSSLGYGYTF. The CDR3, as DNA: TGTGCCAGCAGTTCGCTCGGCTATGGCTACACCTTC.

The chain combines TRBV5-1 with TRBJ2-3, with TRBD1 identical over 8 bases. V trimming: 0 bases; J trimming: 1 base; junction bases outside the gene matches: 4. The CDR3 extends over 16 amino acids. The germline gives CDR1 SGHRS, CDR2 YFSETQ. The CDR3 coding sequence is TGCGCCAGCAGCTTGGCGCAGGGGGCTGGCACAGATACGCAGTATTTT. This gives the protein CASSLAQGAGTDTQYF.

This clone was found a few times. Other DNA sequences in this specimen translate into the identical CDR3. The chain carries TRBV28 and TRBJ1-3; D call uncertain. Between the trimmed V and J ends, which lost 3 bases and 4 bases, there was a span of 4 bases. The CDR3 is 12 amino acids. Germline V gives CDR1 MDHEN, CDR2 SYDVKM. The CDR3 DNA is TGTGCCAGCAGTTTCAGCGGAAACACCATATATTTT. Encoded protein: CASSFSGNTIYF.

The chain recombines TRBV7-9 with TRBJ1-2, with D perhaps TRBD1 (5 bases). The CDR3 has 13 residues. Germline assignment: CDR1 SEHNR and CDR2 FQNEAQ (reference sequence). Trimming took off 5 bases at V and 4 bases at J, with 11 bases between the two ends. The CDR3 sequence is CASSPDNAYGYTF. The CDR3 DNA is TGTGCCAGCAGCCCGGACAACGCCTATGGCTACACCTTC.

Only a few counts were recorded for this clone. This sample also contains other DNA sequences that code for the same CDR3. This chain links TRBV18 with TRBJ2-7; 8 nucleotides align to TRBD1. V lost 3 bases and J lost 0; bases outside the gene matches: 4. There are 15 residues in the CDR3. Germline V gene sequence: CDR1 KGHSH, CDR2 LQKENI. This CDR3 is CASSPRTGSSYEQYF. The CDR3 DNA sequence: TGTGCCAGCTCACCCCGGACAGGGAGCTCCTACGAGCAGTACTTC.

The chain combines TRBV7-9 with TRBJ2-7, with 8 positions matching TRBD1. Germline CDR1 is SEHNR and CDR2 is FQNEAQ (reference sequence). The CDR3 is made up of 16 amino acids. Losses at the gene ends were 5 bases for V and 3 bases for J; bases not matched to a gene: 12. CDR3 in DNA: TGTGCCAGCAGCGTGCTGGGGGCAGGGGGCTACTACGAGCAGTACTTC. It codes for CASSVLGAGGYYEQYF. The full variable domain, its missing parts supplied by reference TRBV7-9 and TRBJ2-7, is DTGVSQNPRHKITKRGQNVTFRCDPISEHNRLYWYRQTLGQGPEFLTYFQNEAQLEKSRLLSDRFSAERPKGSFSTLEIQRTEQGDSAMYLCASSVLGAGGYYEQYFGPGTRLTVT.

The CDR3 DNA reads as TGTGCCAGTACACAGGACCCGTTTTACAATGAGCAGTTCTTC. Translating it yields CASTQDPFYNEQFF. The chain is built from TRBV19 and TRBJ2-1, with D tentatively TRBD1 (5 bases). The CDR3 totals 14 residues. V gave up 7 bases and J gave up 4 bases, with 14 bases separating them. Germline V lookup: CDR1 LNHDA, CDR2 SQIVND (reference sequence).

The V call is TRBV29-1, the J call TRBJ1-4; 8 bases map to TRBD1. The CDR3 spans 12 residues. CDR1 is SQVTM, CDR2 ANQGSEA, per germline. V lost 6 bases, J lost 5 bases, and 2 bases stayed unmatched. The CDR3: CSVTGENEKLFF. The DNA of the CDR3 is TGCAGCGTGACAGGGGAGAATGAAAAACTGTTTTTT. Variable domain in full (rest from reference TRBV29-1 and TRBJ1-4): SAVISQKPSRDICQRGTSLTIQCQVDSQVTMMFWYRQQPGQSLTLIATANQGSEATYESGFVIDKFPISRPNLTFSTLTVSNMSPEDSSIYLCSVTGENEKLFFGSGTQLSVL.

The gene calls are TRBV6-5 and TRBJ1-1; D is unresolved. The V and J ends lost 6 bases and 1 base respectively, with 12 bases between them. This CDR3 has 14 residues. The germline V gene encodes CDR1 MNHEY and CDR2 SVGAGI. The DNA of the CDR3 is TGTGCCAGCAGCCGTTCGTTTCGGAACACTGAAGCTTTCTTT. Protein: CASSRSFRNTEAFF.

V is TRBV19 and J is TRBJ2-1; TRBD2 might be the D (5 bases). CDR1 LNHDA and CDR2 SQIVND come from the germline V gene (reference sequence). The CDR3 covers 17 residues. V lost 5 bases, J lost 7 bases, and 24 bases lay in between. CDR3 protein: CASSVPGVGRKGNEQFF. CDR3 nucleotide sequence: TGTGCCAGTAGTGTTCCCGGGGTAGGGCGCAAGGGAAATGAGCAGTTCTTC.

The genes are TRBV11-3 and TRBJ2-1; the match to TRBD2 covers 7 bases. The CDR3 has 16 residues. Germline CDR1 SGHNT, CDR2 YENEEA. Unmatched junction bases numbered 11, after V lost 3 bases and J lost 6 bases. The CDR3 DNA follows: TGTGCCAGCAGCTTGTCAAGTCTAGCGGCAGGCAATGAGCAGTTCTTC. This gives the protein CASSLSSLAAGNEQFF.

CDR3: CASSTLGASGANVLTF. CDR3 DNA sequence: TGTGCCAGCAGTACTCTCGGTGCATCTGGGGCCAACGTCCTGACTTTC. The gene calls are TRBV28 and TRBJ2-6; D is unclear. CDR1 and CDR2 (germline): MDHEN, SYDVKM. CDR3 length: 16 amino acids. V was clipped by 5 bases and J by 1 base, with 12 bases between them. The variable domain in full, completed from reference TRBV28 and TRBJ2-6, reads DVKVTQSSRYLVKRTGEKVFLECVQDMDHENMFWYRQDPGLGLRLIYFSYDVKMKEKGDIPEGYSVSREKKERFSLILESASTNQTSMYLCASSTLGASGANVLTFGAGSRLTVL.

CDR3 DNA sequence: TGTGCCAGCAGTGAAGCAGGTTATGGCTACACCTTC. Its protein is CASSEAGYGYTF. The gene calls are TRBV2 and TRBJ1-2; D is ambiguous. Germline V CDR1 and CDR2: SNHLY, FYNNEI. The V gene lost 0 bases and the J gene lost 5 bases, with 4 bases spanning the gap. This CDR3 has 12 residues.

The J gene is TRBJ1-1, the V gene TRBV12-5, with a possible D match to TRBD1 (6 bases). CDR3 size: 18 residues. V was clipped by 2 bases and J by 4 bases, with 23 bases between them. Germline CDR1 is LGHNT and CDR2 is FRNRAP. CDR3 sequence reads: CASGLILGRGAPGTEAFF. CDR3 in DNA: TGTGCTAGTGGTTTGATTTTGGGCAGGGGTGCCCCGGGCACTGAAGCTTTCTTT.

About this clone: Germline and junction disagree at one end, which may indicate a read error. The V gene is TRBV5-4, the J gene TRBJ1-2; the D gene is possibly TRBD1 (5 bases). Germline V gives CDR1 SGHNT, CDR2 YYREEE (reference sequence). The CDR3 is 14 amino acids. For the CDR3, the DNA is TGCGCCAGCAGCCAAGAACGGGGGTCGGATGGCTACACCTTC. Translation gives CASSQERGSDGYTF.

Here the CDR3 reads CASLPASGFTDTQYF. The CDR3 nucleotides are TGTGCCAGCTTGCCGGCTAGCGGATTCACAGATACGCAGTATTTT. This sequence joins TRBV2 and TRBJ2-3; 7 bases agree with TRBD2. The ends lost 8 bases at V and 2 bases at J; junction bases unmatched: 10. Germline CDR1 reads SNHLY; CDR2 reads FYNNEI. The length of the CDR3 is 15 residues.

The chain recombines TRBV6-1 with TRBJ2-1; TRBD1 agrees at 8 bases. V was clipped by 0 bases and J by 14 bases; unmatched bases: 6. Germline values: CDR1 MNHNS, CDR2 SASEGT. This CDR3 comprises 13 residues. CDR3 nucleotide sequence: TGTGCCAGCAGTGAAGCACCCACAGGGGGAAAGTTCTTC. Its translation: CASSEAPTGGKFF.

This clone was counted only a few times. The chain links TRBV10-1 to TRBJ1-5; D is unresolved. The CDR3 spans 10 residues. V shed 3 bases and J shed 9 bases, with 3 bases lying between them. Germline CDR1 reads WNHNN; CDR2 reads SYGVQD (reference sequence). This CDR3 is CASSELPQHF. In DNA, the CDR3 is TGCGCCAGCAGTGAACTGCCCCAGCATTTT.